This entry lists 19 T cell receptor beta chains sequenced from one sample in a study of tumor-infiltrating lymphocytes in primary liver carcinoma. From about 0.45 ug total RNA, TCR beta cDNA was generated with a primer in the constant region. Three rounds of nested multiplex PCR with slightly modified ARM-PCR produced TCR beta libraries. PCR rounds one and two used TRBV1-TRBV30 forward primers with a C-beta reverse primer for around 9 cycles each. TCRdb reanalysed the multiplex PCR reads using MiXCR and keeps one entry per CDR3 protein. Counted here are about 21,000 distinct CDR3 sequences, 75% to 80% occurring once; the ten biggest clones make up about 39%. Co-extraction of both nucleic acids (RNA and DNA) used 20-30 mg of unsorted bulk tissue. The source material was liver tumor tissue from sampling region 1. Sample subset: tumor region T1, superior pole. Source of these receptors: a woman in her twenties or thirties with primary liver carcinoma and hepatitis B virus infection.

For this clonotype: A much larger clone differs from this one at a single base, so this may be a read error. This chain joins TRBV5-1 and TRBJ2-5, with D perhaps given as TRBD1 or TRBD2 (6 bases each). The germline V gene encodes CDR1 SGHRS and CDR2 YFSETQ. This CDR3 comprises 16 residues. This CDR3 is CASSTTGTGGAETQHF. The CDR3 region has the DNA TGCGCCAGCAGCACTACCGGGACCGGGGGCGCGGAGACCCAGCACTTC.

This clonotype occurred once. Sequence at one end of the junction differs from germline and may be a read error. This sequence joins TRBV4-3 and TRBJ1-2; D is ambiguous. The germline V gene encodes CDR1 LGHNA and CDR2 YSLEER. The CDR3 runs to 14 residues. The CDR3 DNA is TGCGTCAGCAGCGCTGAGTTGGAGATCTATGGCTACGCTTTC. Translation gives CVSSAELEIYGYAF.

About this clonotype itself: In this CDR3 the conserved last residue, phenylalanine or tryptophan, is missing, so a read error is likely. This chain joins TRBV6-1 and TRBJ1-6; a possible D gene is TRBD1 (5 bases). The length of the CDR3 is 15 residues. V was clipped by 2 bases and J by 9 bases, with 14 bases between them. CDR1 and CDR2 (germline): MNHNS, SASEGT. The CDR3 loop reads CASSEQGGSGSPLHL. In DNA, the CDR3 is TGTGCCAGCAGTGAACAGGGTGGTAGCGGTTCACCCCTCCACCTT.

CDR3 DNA: TGTGCCAGCATCCCAACCCTGAGCTCCTACAATGAGCAGTTCTTC. Protein: CASIPTLSSYNEQFF. The V call is TRBV11-2, the J call TRBJ2-1; D uncertain. The CDR3 totals 15 residues. The germline V gene encodes CDR1 SGHAT and CDR2 FQNNGV. V lost 7 bases and J 0 bases, leaving 13 bases between the germline ends.

Concerning this clonotype itself: In this CDR3 the conserved last residue, phenylalanine or tryptophan, is missing, so a read error is likely. No DNA is shown, since the ends of the CDR3 on it are uncertain; the CDR3 is the one TCRdb lists. The chain's CDR3 is CASRIAGNYEQCL. The genes are TRBV11-2 and TRBJ2-7; the table names TRBD2, a call not compared with the DNA. Germline loops: CDR1 SGHAT, CDR2 FQNNGV. The CDR3 adds up to 13 amino acids, both ends counted.

This clonotype was picked up one time. No conserved phenylalanine or tryptophan ends this CDR3, so it is likely a read error. The limits of the CDR3 on the DNA are not certain, so only TCRdb's listed CDR3 is given. The chain links TRBV11-1 to TRBJ1-1; TRBD1, the table's D call, was not compared with the DNA. CDR1 SGHAT and CDR2 FQDESV come from the germline V gene (reference sequence). The CDR3 comprises 15 residues, both ends counted. Here the CDR3 reads CASSSTGTMNTEALL.

In regard to this clonotype: A much larger clone lies a single base off, so this may be a read error. CDR3 in DNA: TGTGCCAGCTCACCGGTCGGGGTAACCTACGTGCAGTACTTC. Encoded protein: CASSPVGVTYVQYF. The chain is built from TRBV18 and TRBJ2-7; a weak D match, TRBD2 (5 bases). Germline V gene sequence: CDR1 KGHSH, CDR2 LQKENI. The length of the CDR3 is 14 residues.

The J gene is TRBJ2-1, the V gene TRBV11-2, with D perhaps TRBD2 (6 bases). The CDR3 has 17 residues. Germline assignment: CDR1 SGHAT and CDR2 FQNNGV. Trimming stripped 6 bases from V and 8 bases from J, with 26 bases between. The CDR3: CASSLTSRRSPGDEQFF. DNA of the CDR3: TGTGCCAGCAGTCTTACTAGCAGGAGGTCCCCAGGCGATGAGCAGTTCTTC.

The chain is built from TRBV11-1 and TRBJ2-2, with D possibly called TRBD1 or TRBD2 (5 bases each). V was trimmed by 1 base and J by 5 bases, leaving 14 bases between them. The CDR3 has 16 amino acids. Germline CDR1 SGHAT, CDR2 FQDESV (reference sequence). Written as DNA, the CDR3 is TGTGCCAGCAGCTTAGTTGGGGGTACGGATACCGGGGAGCTGTTTTTT. Residues: CASSLVGGTDTGELFF.

Points on this clonotype: The junction does not match germline at one end; this may be a read error. The chain carries TRBV28 and TRBJ2-2, with TRBD1 as a possible D gene (6 bases). CDR3 length: 15 residues. Germline V gene lookup returns CDR1 MDHEN and CDR2 SYDVKM. CDR3 sequence: CASTRPTGYTGELFF. CDR3 DNA: TGTGCCAGCACTAGACCTACAGGGTACACCGGGGAGCTATTTTTT.

This chain uses TRBV7-9 with TRBJ2-2; D may match TRBD1 or TRBD2 (5 bases each). Germline CDR1 SEHNR, CDR2 FQNEAQ (reference sequence). The CDR3 is 14 residues long. Trimming took off 3 bases at V and 11 bases at J, with 16 bases between the two ends. The CDR3, as DNA: TGTGCCAGCAGCTTGACAGCTAGGGACGGTGAGCTGTTTTTT. It specifies CASSLTARDGELFF.

About this clonotype: Germline and junction disagree at one end, which may indicate a read error. V and J are TRBV5-5 and TRBJ2-3; the D call may be TRBD1 or TRBD2 (6 bases each). CDR1 and CDR2 from the germline V gene are SGHKS and YYEKEE (reference sequence). The CDR3 covers 16 residues. CDR3 sequence (DNA): TGTGACAGCAGCTTTGTCGCGGAGGGGGGCACAGATACGCAGTACTTT. Translation gives CDSSFVAEGGTDTQYF.

The rearrangement links TRBV6-6 to TRBJ2-1; the D gene is possibly TRBD2 (7 bases). V was shortened by 8 bases and J by 4 bases, with 21 bases between the two germline ends. The germline gives CDR1 MNHNY, CDR2 SVGAGI (reference sequence). CDR3 size: 16 residues. The CDR3 sequence is CASGKEGGGWYNEQFF. The CDR3 nucleotides read TGTGCCAGCGGGAAGGAGGGCGGGGGCTGGTACAATGAGCAGTTCTTC.

In DNA, the CDR3 is TGCGCCAGCAGCCAAGAAGGGAGGGCCGTGATCCAGTTCTTC. Protein product: CASSQEGRAVIQFF. The rearrangement joins TRBV4-1 to TRBJ2-5, with TRBD2 matching over 7 bases. The DNA end is a closer match to TRBJ2-1, so the J assignment may be wrong. Germline CDR1 and CDR2: MGHRA and YSYEKL. The CDR3 runs to 14 residues.

In regard to this clonotype: An end of the junction does not agree with germline; a read error may underlie this. Written as DNA, the CDR3 is TGTGCCAGGAGCTCAGGATACCTCCGCGAGAAGTACTTC. Its protein is CARSSGYLREKYF. This chain uses TRBV11-1 with TRBJ2-7; D is uncertain. The CDR3 contains 13 residues. Germline V gene lookup returns CDR1 SGHAT and CDR2 FQDESV (reference sequence). The complete variable domain, with remaining parts taken from reference TRBV11-1 and TRBJ2-7, reads EAEVAQSPRYKITEKSQAVAFWCDPISGHATLYWYRQILGQGPELLVQFQDESVVDDSQLPKDRFSAERLKGVDSTLKIQPAELGDSAMYLCARSSGYLREKYFGPGTRLTVT.

For this clonotype: A junction end diverges from the germline sequence, so it may reflect a read error. The chain recombines TRBV4-3 with TRBJ2-1; D unresolved. Per the germline V gene, CDR1 is LGHNA and CDR2 is YSLEER. The length of the CDR3 is 16 residues. In DNA, the CDR3 is TGCTCAAGCAGCCAAGATGCCTTAAGCTCCTGCAATGAGCAGTTCTTC. Protein product: CSSSQDALSSCNEQFF.

The chain carries TRBV6-2 or TRBV6-3 and TRBJ2-7, with D maybe TRBD1 (7 bases). Trimming took 6 bases from V and 7 from J, leaving 25 bases between them. This CDR3 spans 16 amino acids. Germline V gene lookup returns CDR1 MNHEY and CDR2 SVGEGT. This chain's CDR3 is CASRRLAGGGQVEQYF. The CDR3 nucleotides read TGTGCCAGCAGACGCCTGGCCGGGGGAGGACAGGTAGAGCAGTACTTC.

The count of this clonotype is one. The chain carries TRBV11-3 and TRBJ1-6; D is unclear. The germline CDR1 and CDR2 sequences are SGHNT and YENEEA. The V and J ends lost 3 bases and 15 bases respectively, with 21 bases between them. CDR3 length equals 15 residues. The CDR3 DNA is TGTGCCAGCAGCTTTAAGTGGAGTTATAATTCATGCCTCCACTTT. It translates to CASSFKWSYNSCLHF.

The rearrangement joins TRBV12-3 or TRBV12-4 to TRBJ2-7; a weak D match, TRBD1 (6 bases). The CDR3 sequence is 13 residues long. Trimming stripped 5 bases from V and 3 bases from J, with 11 bases between. The CDR3 DNA reads TGTGCCAGCAGTCTGGACAGCTTCTACGAGCAGTACTTC. Protein product: CASSLDSFYEQYF.